The 32 T cell receptor beta chains presented below share a single source sample, sequenced in a study of Ad26.COV2.S vaccination and SARS-CoV-2 variants. Some clones are missing from TCRdb's copy, which holds only in-frame ones; the method was immunoSEQ multiplex PCR. This table holds 400,000 to 450,000 clones, approximately 92% found once. Treatment denoted: approximately 18 received Ad26.COV2.S at low or high dose, single or two shots; roughly five received placebo; per-sample allocation not given. Sample collection was performed on day 63 after the first vaccine or placebo injection. Specimen: peripheral blood, collected in a trial of Ad26.COV2.S vaccine versus placebo. These receptors were collected from a person aged 18-65 years who received the Ad26.COV2.S COVID-19 vaccine or a placebo.

V is TRBV4-1 and J is TRBJ2-7; 10 bases line up with TRBD1. Germline V gene data show CDR1 as MGHRA and CDR2 as YSYEKL. This CDR3 spans 16 amino acids. The V gene end was trimmed by 1 base and the J gene end by 3 bases; junction bases not matched to a gene: 6. CDR3 protein: CASSQGGGQGNYEQYF. In nucleotides, the CDR3 is TGCGCCAGCAGCCAAGGAGGGGGACAGGGGAACTACGAGCAGTACTTC.

This sequence joins TRBV5-4 and TRBJ1-1; the D gene is possibly TRBD1 (5 bases). Deletions cut 4 bases from V and 1 base from J, with 17 bases between. CDR1 and CDR2 (germline): SGHNT, YYREEE (reference sequence). The CDR3 length is 16 residues. The DNA for the CDR3 is TGTGCCAGCAGCCCGCGGGGGGGGAACAGGAACACTGAAGCTTTCTTT. This translates into CASSPRGGNRNTEAFF.

This clone showed up just once. The rearrangement joins TRBV29-1 to TRBJ1-4, with 7 bases identical to TRBD1. The CDR3 is made up of 15 amino acids. V shed 2 bases, J shed 3 bases, and the junction held 6 bases outside the gene matches. Per the germline V gene, CDR1 is SQVTM and CDR2 is ANQGSEA. This CDR3 reads CSVERQGGSNEKLFF. In nucleotides, the CDR3 is TGCAGCGTTGAACGCCAAGGGGGCTCTAATGAAAAACTGTTTTTT.

This sequence joins TRBV28 and TRBJ2-7, with D perhaps matching TRBD2 (6 bases). This CDR3 has 16 residues. CDR1 and CDR2 from the germline V gene are MDHEN and SYDVKM. Between the trimmed V and J ends, which lost 4 bases and 2 bases, there was a span of 18 bases. The CDR3 DNA reads TGTGCCAGCAGTTCCCCGGGGGATCAACGGCCCTACGAGCAGTACTTC. It is translated as CASSSPGDQRPYEQYF.

The V call is TRBV6-2 or TRBV6-3, the J call TRBJ2-1; D not certain. Germline-derived CDR1 and CDR2 are MNHEY and SVGEGT. The CDR3 is made up of 16 amino acids. Trimming took off 5 bases at V and 1 base at J, with 15 bases between the two ends. CDR3 in amino acids: CASSTPPRRSYNEQFF. The CDR3 DNA is TGTGCCAGCAGTACTCCACCTCGTCGTTCCTACAATGAGCAGTTCTTC.

Details on this clone: At one end, the junction sequence differs from germline, possibly due to a read error. This sequence joins TRBV7-7 and TRBJ2-5; TRBD1 agrees at 8 bases. Germline V gives CDR1 SSHAT, CDR2 FNYEAQ (reference sequence). This CDR3 is 20 amino acids long. This chain's CDR3 is CASSLTLAAGQGPARETQYF. DNA for the CDR3: TGTGCTAGCAGCTTAACTTTGGCGGCCGGACAGGGCCCGGCGCGAGAGACCCAGTACTTC.

The CDR3 DNA sequence: TGTGCCAGTCAGACGGGGGACACTGAAGCTTTCTTT. It codes for CASQTGDTEAFF. The chain joins TRBV6-6 to TRBJ1-1, with D maybe TRBD1 (5 bases). The V gene's germline CDR1 is MNHNY and CDR2 SVGAGI (reference sequence). The CDR3 loop spans 12 amino acids. V was clipped by 9 bases and J by 3 bases, with 11 bases between them.

This sequence joins TRBV7-6 and TRBJ2-7; the D is unclear. This CDR3 region has 12 residues. Germline assignment: CDR1 SGHVS and CDR2 FNYEAQ. The ends were cut back, 3 bases at V and 4 bases at J, with 7 bases in the middle. CDR3 coding DNA: TGTGCCAGCAGCTTCCAAGGATACGAGCAGTACTTC. Protein sequence: CASSFQGYEQYF.

The chain is built from TRBV18 and TRBJ1-2, with D possibly matching TRBD1 (5 bases). This CDR3 comprises 14 residues. Germline V gene lookup returns CDR1 KGHSH and CDR2 LQKENI. V gave up 3 bases and J gave up 8 bases, with 16 bases separating them. The CDR3 loop is CASSPPPGSLGYTF. CDR3 DNA sequence: TGTGCCAGCTCACCCCCGCCAGGGTCGTTAGGCTACACCTTC. The whole variable domain, filled in from reference TRBV18 and TRBJ1-2, reads NAGVMQNPRHLVRRRGQEARLRCSPMKGHSHVYWYRQLPEEGLKFMVYLQKENIIDESGMPKERFSAEFPKEGPSILRIQQVVRGDSAAYFCASSPPPGSLGYTFGSGTRLTVV.

The chain employs TRBV3-1 (or the pseudogene TRBV3-2) and TRBJ2-7; D unresolved. Germline V CDR1 and CDR2: LGHDT, YNNKEL (reference sequence). V was clipped by 0 bases and J by 3 bases, with 9 bases between them. The CDR3 consists of 14 residues. In DNA, the CDR3 is TGTGCCAGCAGCCAAGATAACCTAATCTACGAGCAGTACTTC. Its translation: CASSQDNLIYEQYF.

The V call is TRBV19, the J call TRBJ2-7; no clear D. The V and J ends lost 0 bases and 2 bases respectively, with 8 bases between them. The CDR3 has 14 residues. The V gene's germline CDR1 is LNHDA and CDR2 SQIVND (reference sequence). DNA of the CDR3: TGTGCCAGTAGTATAGATCGGCATACCTACGAGCAGTACTTC. This encodes CASSIDRHTYEQYF.

The V call is TRBV4-1, the J call TRBJ2-5, with a possible D match to TRBD1 (5 bases). The CDR3 extends over 14 amino acids. V was cut by 3 bases and J by 1 base, with 9 bases left in between. Germline CDR1 MGHRA, CDR2 YSYEKL. The CDR3 loop is CASSQRQSQETQYF. The CDR3 nucleotides read TGCGCCAGCAGCCAGAGACAGAGCCAAGAGACCCAGTACTTC.

The gene calls are TRBV12-3 or TRBV12-4 and TRBJ2-4; 7 bases match TRBD1. The length of the CDR3 is 12 residues. The V and J ends lost 9 bases and 5 bases, in that order; junction bases with no gene match: 4. The CDR3 sequence is CASQGDENIQYF. The DNA of the CDR3 is TGTGCCAGTCAGGGGGACGAAAACATTCAGTACTTC.

The genes are TRBV7-9 and TRBJ2-7, with a tentative D call TRBD1 (6 bases). Germline V gene sequence: CDR1 SEHNR, CDR2 FQNEAQ (reference sequence). The CDR3 consists of 14 residues. V was cut by 6 bases and J by 2 bases, with 14 bases left in between. The CDR3 reads CASSPGARPYEQYF. The DNA for the CDR3 is TGTGCCAGCAGTCCAGGGGCAAGGCCCTACGAGCAGTACTTC.

The chain couples TRBV3-1 (or the pseudogene TRBV3-2) to TRBJ1-2; D is ambiguous. CDR1 and CDR2 from the germline V gene are LGHDT and YNNKEL (reference sequence). The CDR3 contains 15 residues. V was clipped by 1 base and J by 4 bases, with 13 bases between them. The CDR3 region is CASSQVSRLFYGYTF. DNA of the CDR3: TGTGCCAGCAGCCAAGTCTCCAGGCTTTTCTATGGCTACACCTTC.

The V and J genes are TRBV5-6 and TRBJ1-2, with D maybe TRBD1 (5 bases). The CDR3 loop spans 14 amino acids. Germline V gene lookup returns CDR1 SGHDT and CDR2 YYEEEE. V lost 3 bases to trimming and J lost 4 bases, with 13 bases between them. This chain's CDR3 is CASSSYDRIYGYTF. Here the CDR3 DNA reads TGTGCCAGCAGCTCGTATGACAGAATCTATGGCTACACCTTC.

CDR3 DNA sequence: TGTGCCACCAGCAGAGTCCTGGCAACTAATGAAAAACTGTTTTTT. The encoded protein is CATSRVLATNEKLFF. The V and J genes are TRBV15 and TRBJ1-4; D is unresolved. The CDR3 loop spans 15 amino acids. V was pared by 1 base and J by 0 bases, with 6 bases between. Germline values: CDR1 LNHNV, CDR2 YYDKDF (reference sequence).

V gene TRBV4-3 combines with J gene TRBJ1-3; D remains unclear. The length of the CDR3 is 16 residues. Trimming left V 5 bases short and J 1 base short, with 15 bases between. The germline CDR1 and CDR2 sequences are LGHNA and YSLEER. The chain's CDR3 is CASSLNKQPSGNTIYF. In nucleotides, the CDR3 is TGCGCCAGCAGCTTGAATAAACAGCCATCTGGAAACACCATATATTTT.

The chain is built from TRBV18 and TRBJ2-2; D is possibly TRBD2 (6 bases). V lost 3 bases, J lost 2 bases, and 10 bases lay in between. CDR3 size: 15 residues. CDR1 and CDR2 from the germline V gene are KGHSH and LQKENI. Written as DNA, the CDR3 is TGTGCCAGCTCACCGATTAGCGGAAACACCGGGGAGCTGTTTTTT. Amino acid sequence: CASSPISGNTGELFF.

The chain has TRBV4-3 and TRBJ1-6, with a tentative D call TRBD1 (5 bases). Trimming took off 0 bases at V and 3 bases at J, with 12 bases between the two ends. This CDR3 comprises 17 residues. Germline lookup yields CDR1 LGHNA and CDR2 YSLEER. DNA of the CDR3: TGCGCCAGCAGCCAAGATAAGGGACCTGTCTATAATTCACCCCTCCACTTT. It translates to CASSQDKGPVYNSPLHF.

The chain uses TRBV4-1 and TRBJ1-2; D gene uncertain. Germline assignment: CDR1 MGHRA and CDR2 YSYEKL. The CDR3 is 13 amino acids. With 1 base removed from V and 2 bases from J, the gap between germline ends came to 5 bases. CDR3 loop: CASSQVTNYGYTF. The CDR3 DNA follows: TGCGCCAGCAGCCAAGTAACAAACTATGGCTACACCTTC.

The chain combines TRBV11-2 with TRBJ2-7; D not resolved. Germline lookup yields CDR1 SGHAT and CDR2 FQNNGV. The CDR3 spans 11 residues. V was clipped by 2 bases and J by 5 bases, with 4 bases between them. CDR3 DNA: TGTGCCAGCAGCTTAATCCACGAGCAGTACTTC. Translation gives CASSLIHEQYF.

The rearrangement uses TRBV18 and TRBJ2-7; D unresolved. Trimming removed 5 bases from V and 6 bases from J, with 11 bases in between. CDR3 length equals 12 residues. CDR1 is KGHSH, CDR2 LQKENI, per germline. CDR3 in amino acids: CASSGPGREQYF. The CDR3 coding sequence is TGTGCCAGCTCAGGTCCCGGACGCGAGCAGTACTTC. The entire variable domain, with the rest obtained from reference TRBV18 and TRBJ2-7, is as follows: NAGVMQNPRHLVRRRGQEARLRCSPMKGHSHVYWYRQLPEEGLKFMVYLQKENIIDESGMPKERFSAEFPKEGPSILRIQQVVRGDSAAYFCASSGPGREQYFGPGTRLTVT.

V and J are TRBV27 and TRBJ2-1, with 11 bases that match TRBD1. With V trimmed by 6 bases and J by 4 bases, 5 bases remained unmatched. The CDR3 totals 15 residues. Germline values: CDR1 MNHEY, CDR2 SMNVEV (reference sequence). CDR3 residues: CASSPGTGGYNEQFF. The CDR3, as DNA: TGTGCCAGCAGCCCAGGGACAGGGGGATACAATGAGCAGTTCTTC.

CDR3 amino acids: CASSTGTGVEKLFF. Here the CDR3 DNA reads TGCGCCAGCAGCACCGGGACAGGGGTTGAAAAACTGTTTTTT. The chain uses TRBV5-1 and TRBJ1-4; 10 bases match TRBD1. CDR1 is SGHRS and CDR2 is YFSETQ in the germline V gene. Losses at the gene ends were 4 bases for V and 7 bases for J; bases not matched to a gene: 4. The CDR3 is made up of 14 amino acids.

The V gene is TRBV3-1 (or the pseudogene TRBV3-2), the J gene TRBJ1-3; D is unresolved. This CDR3 is 15 amino acids long. Germline-derived CDR1 and CDR2 are LGHDT and YNNKEL (reference sequence). Between the trimmed V and J ends, which lost 1 base and 4 bases, there was a span of 11 bases. In DNA form, the CDR3 reads TGTGCCAGCAGCCAAGTGGTACGCGACGGAAACACCATATATTTT. Translated, it gives CASSQVVRDGNTIYF.

The rearrangement joins TRBV5-1 to TRBJ1-2, with no clear D. In germline, CDR1 is SGHRS, CDR2 YFSETQ. The germline V and J ends were trimmed by 5 bases and 4 bases, with 12 bases remaining between them. The CDR3 has 13 amino acids. The CDR3 here is CASRRHAGYGYTF. DNA for the CDR3: TGCGCCAGCAGGCGACACGCCGGCTATGGCTACACCTTC.

CDR3 region: CASTSGGAYEQYF. The CDR3 DNA is TGTGCCAGCACTAGCGGGGGGGCATACGAGCAGTACTTC. The genes are TRBV6-5 and TRBJ2-7, with TRBD2 identical over 12 bases. This CDR3 comprises 13 residues. Germline CDR1 is MNHEY and CDR2 is SVGAGI. J lost 4 bases, V lost 7 bases, and 2 bases had no gene match.

V and J are TRBV19 and TRBJ2-5, with D unclear. Deletions cut 6 bases from V and 0 bases from J, with 14 bases between. Germline V gene data show CDR1 as LNHDA and CDR2 as SQIVND (reference sequence). The CDR3 is 15 amino acids. Written as DNA, the CDR3 is TGTGCCAGTAGACCCACGGGCCGGAACCAAGAGACCCAGTACTTC. This codes for CASRPTGRNQETQYF.

The chain employs TRBV7-9 and TRBJ2-5; TRBD2 aligns across 10 bases. The CDR3 consists of 14 residues. Germline V gives CDR1 SEHNR, CDR2 FQNEAQ (reference sequence). J lost 4 bases, V lost 6 bases, and 5 bases had no gene match. The CDR3 spells CASRLSGGAETQYF. Here the CDR3 DNA reads TGTGCCAGCAGGCTAAGCGGGGGGGCAGAGACCCAGTACTTC. Looking up the rest from reference TRBV7-9 and TRBJ2-5 gives the full variable domain: DTGVSQNPRHKITKRGQNVTFRCDPISEHNRLYWYRQTLGQGPEFLTYFQNEAQLEKSRLLSDRFSAERPKGSFSTLEIQRTEQGDSAMYLCASRLSGGAETQYFGPGTRLLVL.

J is TRBJ1-2 and V is TRBV10-3; D unclear. Trimming shortened V by 5 bases and J by 2 bases, and 18 bases separated the two germline ends. The CDR3 totals 16 residues. Germline V gene data show CDR1 as ENHRY and CDR2 as SYGVKD. DNA for the CDR3: TGTGCCATCAGTCCGGTTGGAGACGGAGGCAACTATGGCTACACCTTC. Translating gives CAISPVGDGGNYGYTF.

The chain is built from TRBV27 and TRBJ2-2; TRBD2 aligns across 12 bases. The germline gives CDR1 MNHEY, CDR2 SMNVEV (reference sequence). V lost 3 bases to trimming and J lost 1 base; unmatched junction nucleotides: 3. The CDR3 sequence is 17 residues long. In DNA form, the CDR3 reads TGTGCCAGCAGTTTCGCACTAGCGGGGGGGAACACCGGGGAGCTGTTTTTT. Its protein product is CASSFALAGGNTGELFF.